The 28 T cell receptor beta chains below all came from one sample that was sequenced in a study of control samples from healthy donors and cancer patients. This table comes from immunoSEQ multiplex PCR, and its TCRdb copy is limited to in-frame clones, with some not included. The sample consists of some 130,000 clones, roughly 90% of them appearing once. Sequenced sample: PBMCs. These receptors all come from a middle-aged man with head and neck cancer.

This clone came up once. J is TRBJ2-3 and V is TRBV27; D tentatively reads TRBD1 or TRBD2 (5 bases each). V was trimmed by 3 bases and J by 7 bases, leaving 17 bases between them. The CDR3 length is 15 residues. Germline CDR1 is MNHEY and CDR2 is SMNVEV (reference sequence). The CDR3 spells CASSFKGPVFNTQYF. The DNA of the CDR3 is TGTGCCAGCAGTTTTAAGGGACCAGTCTTTAATACGCAGTATTTT.

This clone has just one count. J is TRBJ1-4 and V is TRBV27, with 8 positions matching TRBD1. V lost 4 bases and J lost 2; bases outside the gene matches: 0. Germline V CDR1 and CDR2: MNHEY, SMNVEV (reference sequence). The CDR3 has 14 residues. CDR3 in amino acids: CASSWTGTNEKLFF. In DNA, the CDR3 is TGTGCCAGCAGTTGGACAGGGACTAATGAAAAACTGTTTTTT.

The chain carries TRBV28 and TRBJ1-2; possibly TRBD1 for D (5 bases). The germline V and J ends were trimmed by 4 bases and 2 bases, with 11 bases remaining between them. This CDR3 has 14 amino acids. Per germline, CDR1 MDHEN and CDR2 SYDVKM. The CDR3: CASSSLEGNYGYTF. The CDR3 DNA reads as TGTGCCAGCAGTTCCCTCGAGGGGAACTATGGCTACACCTTC.

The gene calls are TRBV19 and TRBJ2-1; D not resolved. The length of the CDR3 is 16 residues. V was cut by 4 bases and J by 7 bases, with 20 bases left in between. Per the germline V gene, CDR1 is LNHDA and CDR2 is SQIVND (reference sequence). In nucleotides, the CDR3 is TGTGCCAGTAGTAGATTCGGTCCCCCAGAAGGAAATGAGCAGTTCTTC. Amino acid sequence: CASSRFGPPEGNEQFF. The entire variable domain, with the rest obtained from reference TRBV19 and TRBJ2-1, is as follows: DGGITQSPKYLFRKEGQNVTLSCEQNLNHDAMYWYRQDPGQGLRLIYYSQIVNDFQKGDIAEGYSVSREKKESFPLTVTSAQKNPTAFYLCASSRFGPPEGNEQFFGPGTRLTVL.

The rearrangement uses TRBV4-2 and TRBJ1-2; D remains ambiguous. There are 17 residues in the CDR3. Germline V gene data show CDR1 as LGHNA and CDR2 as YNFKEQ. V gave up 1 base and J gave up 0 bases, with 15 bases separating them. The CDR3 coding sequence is TGTGCCAGCAGCCAAGTTGACCTCCCGGGAGCTAACTATGGCTACACCTTC. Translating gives CASSQVDLPGANYGYTF.

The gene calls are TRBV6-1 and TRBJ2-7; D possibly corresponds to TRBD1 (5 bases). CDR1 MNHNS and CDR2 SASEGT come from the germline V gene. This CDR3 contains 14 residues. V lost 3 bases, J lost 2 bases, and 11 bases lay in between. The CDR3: CASSEVTATYEQYF. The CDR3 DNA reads TGTGCCAGCAGTGAGGTGACAGCAACCTACGAGCAGTACTTC.

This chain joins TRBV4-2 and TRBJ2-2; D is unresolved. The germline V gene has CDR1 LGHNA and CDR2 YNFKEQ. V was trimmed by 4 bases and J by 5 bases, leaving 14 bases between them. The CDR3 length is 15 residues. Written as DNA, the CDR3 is TGTGCCAGCAGCCTCGAACTCGGAAAAACCGGGGAGCTGTTTTTT. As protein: CASSLELGKTGELFF.

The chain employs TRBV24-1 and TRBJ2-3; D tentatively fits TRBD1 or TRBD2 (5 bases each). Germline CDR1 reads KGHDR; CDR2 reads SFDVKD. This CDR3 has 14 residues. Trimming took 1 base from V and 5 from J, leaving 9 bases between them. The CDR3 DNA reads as TGTGCCACCAGTGATTTAGGGGACGAAGATACGCAGTATTTT. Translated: CATSDLGDEDTQYF.

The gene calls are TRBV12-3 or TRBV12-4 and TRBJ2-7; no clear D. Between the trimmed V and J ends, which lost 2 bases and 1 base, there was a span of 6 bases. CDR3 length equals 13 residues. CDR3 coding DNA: TGTGCCAGCAGTTTAATAGGTTCCTACGAGCAGTACTTC. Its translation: CASSLIGSYEQYF.

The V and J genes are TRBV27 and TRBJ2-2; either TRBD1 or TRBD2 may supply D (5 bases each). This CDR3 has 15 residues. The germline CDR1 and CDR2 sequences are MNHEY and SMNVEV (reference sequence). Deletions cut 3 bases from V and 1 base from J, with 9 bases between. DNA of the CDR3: TGTGCCAGCAGTTTTGGGACGGTGAACACCGGGGAGCTGTTTTTT. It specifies CASSFGTVNTGELFF.

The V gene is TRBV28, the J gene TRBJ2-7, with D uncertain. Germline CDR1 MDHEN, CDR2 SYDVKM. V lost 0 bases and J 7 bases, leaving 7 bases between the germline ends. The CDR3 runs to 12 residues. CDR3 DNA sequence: TGTGCCAGCAGTTTATGGGGTCTTGAGCAGTACTTC. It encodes CASSLWGLEQYF.

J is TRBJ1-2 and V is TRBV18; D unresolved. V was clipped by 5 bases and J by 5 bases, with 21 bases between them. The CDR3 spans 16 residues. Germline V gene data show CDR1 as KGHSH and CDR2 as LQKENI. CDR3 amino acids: CASSTNSRDDRYGYTF. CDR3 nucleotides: TGTGCCAGCTCAACCAATTCGAGGGATGACCGTTATGGCTACACCTTC.

CDR3 loop: CASSLGQAPDEQYF. The CDR3 DNA reads as TGCGCCAGCAGCTTGGGACAGGCCCCAGACGAGCAGTACTTC. The chain employs TRBV5-1 and TRBJ2-7; a weak D match, TRBD1 (6 bases). From germline, CDR1 is SGHRS and CDR2 YFSETQ. The V end lost 0 bases, the J end lost 5 bases, and 12 bases lay between the germline ends. The CDR3 is 14 amino acids.

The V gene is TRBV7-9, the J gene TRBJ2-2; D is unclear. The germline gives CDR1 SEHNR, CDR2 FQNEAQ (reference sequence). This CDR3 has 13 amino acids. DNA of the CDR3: TGTGCTACCCAAAACAGTAACACCGGGGAGCTGTTTTTT. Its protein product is CATQNSNTGELFF.

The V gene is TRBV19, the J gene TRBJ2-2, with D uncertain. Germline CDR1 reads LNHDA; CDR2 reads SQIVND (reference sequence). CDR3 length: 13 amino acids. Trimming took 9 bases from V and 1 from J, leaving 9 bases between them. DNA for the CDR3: TGTGCCAGCGCAGAGGTGAACACCGGGGAGCTGTTTTTT. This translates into CASAEVNTGELFF.

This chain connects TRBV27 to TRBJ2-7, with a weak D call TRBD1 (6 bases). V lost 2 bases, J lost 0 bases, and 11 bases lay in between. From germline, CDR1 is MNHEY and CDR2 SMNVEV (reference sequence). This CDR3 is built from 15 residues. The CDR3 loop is CASSLRGQSSYEQYF. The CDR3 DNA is TGTGCCAGCAGTTTAAGAGGACAGAGCTCCTACGAGCAGTACTTC.

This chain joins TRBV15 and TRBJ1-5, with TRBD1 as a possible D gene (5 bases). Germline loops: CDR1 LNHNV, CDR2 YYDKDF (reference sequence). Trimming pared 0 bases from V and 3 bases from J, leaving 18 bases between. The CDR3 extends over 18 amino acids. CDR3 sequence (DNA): TGTGCCACCAGCAGAGATCCTCCCTCATGGGGCACCAATCAGCCCCAGCATTTT. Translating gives CATSRDPPSWGTNQPQHF.

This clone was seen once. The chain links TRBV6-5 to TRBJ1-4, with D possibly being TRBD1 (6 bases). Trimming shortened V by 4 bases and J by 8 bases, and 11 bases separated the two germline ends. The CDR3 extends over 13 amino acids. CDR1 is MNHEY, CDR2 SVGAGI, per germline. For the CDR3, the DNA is TGTGCCAGCAGTTTTCCAGGGGACGAAAAACTGTTTTTT. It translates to CASSFPGDEKLFF.

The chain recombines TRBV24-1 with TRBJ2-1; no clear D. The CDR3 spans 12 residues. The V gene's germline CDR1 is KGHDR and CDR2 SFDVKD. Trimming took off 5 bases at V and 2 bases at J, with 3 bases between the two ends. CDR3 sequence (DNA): TGTGCCACCAGTGGGGCCTACAATGAGCAGTTCTTC. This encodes CATSGAYNEQFF.

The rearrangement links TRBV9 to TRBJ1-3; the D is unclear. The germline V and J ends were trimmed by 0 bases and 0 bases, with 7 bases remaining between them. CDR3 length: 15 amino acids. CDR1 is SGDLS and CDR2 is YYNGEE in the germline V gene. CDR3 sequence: CASSVGGSSGNTIYF. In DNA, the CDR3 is TGTGCCAGCAGCGTAGGCGGGAGCTCTGGAAACACCATATATTTT.

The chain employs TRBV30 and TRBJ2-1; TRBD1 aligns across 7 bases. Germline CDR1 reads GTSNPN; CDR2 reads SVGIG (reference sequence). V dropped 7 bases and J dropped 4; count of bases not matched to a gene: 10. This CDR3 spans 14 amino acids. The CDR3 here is CASLPGGIYNEQFF. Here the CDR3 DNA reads TGTGCCTCTCTTCCAGGGGGTATTTACAATGAGCAGTTCTTC.

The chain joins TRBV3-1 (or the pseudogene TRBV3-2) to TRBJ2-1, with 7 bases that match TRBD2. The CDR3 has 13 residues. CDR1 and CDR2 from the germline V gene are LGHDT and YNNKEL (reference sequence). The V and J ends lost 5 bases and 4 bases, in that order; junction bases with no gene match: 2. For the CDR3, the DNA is TGTGCCAGCAGCTTGGGGGGGTACAATGAGCAGTTCTTC. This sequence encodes CASSLGGYNEQFF.

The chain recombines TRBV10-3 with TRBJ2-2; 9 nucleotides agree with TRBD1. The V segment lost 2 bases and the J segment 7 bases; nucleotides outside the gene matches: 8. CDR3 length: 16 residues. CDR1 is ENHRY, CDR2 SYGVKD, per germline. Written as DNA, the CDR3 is TGTGCCATCAGTGAGGCGAGACAGGGGGGGAACGGGGAGCTGTTTTTT. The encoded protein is CAISEARQGGNGELFF.

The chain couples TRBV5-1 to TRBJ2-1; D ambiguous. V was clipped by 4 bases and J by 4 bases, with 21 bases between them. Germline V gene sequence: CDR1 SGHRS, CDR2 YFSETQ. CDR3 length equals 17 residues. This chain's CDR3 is CASSPESNPVGYNEQFF. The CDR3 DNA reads TGCGCCAGCAGCCCCGAATCAAATCCCGTCGGATACAATGAGCAGTTCTTC.

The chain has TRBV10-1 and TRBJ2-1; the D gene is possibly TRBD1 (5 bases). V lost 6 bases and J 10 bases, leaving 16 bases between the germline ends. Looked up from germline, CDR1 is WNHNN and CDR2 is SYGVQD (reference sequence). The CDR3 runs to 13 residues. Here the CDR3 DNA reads TGCGCCAGCAGCCGCCCAGGGTCGAAGGAGCAGTTCTTC. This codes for CASSRPGSKEQFF.

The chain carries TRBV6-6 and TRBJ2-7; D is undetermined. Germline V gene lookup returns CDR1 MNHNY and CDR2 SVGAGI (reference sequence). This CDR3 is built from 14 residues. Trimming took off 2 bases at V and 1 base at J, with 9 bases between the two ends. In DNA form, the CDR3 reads TGTGCCAGCAGTTACCTAAGGCTTTCCTACGAGCAGTACTTC. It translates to CASSYLRLSYEQYF.

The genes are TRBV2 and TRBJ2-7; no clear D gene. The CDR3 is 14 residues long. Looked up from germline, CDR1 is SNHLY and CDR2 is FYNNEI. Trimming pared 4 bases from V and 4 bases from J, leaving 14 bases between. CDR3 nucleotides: TGTGCCAGCAGTGCCACGATAGACGGATACGAGCAGTACTTC. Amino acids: CASSATIDGYEQYF.

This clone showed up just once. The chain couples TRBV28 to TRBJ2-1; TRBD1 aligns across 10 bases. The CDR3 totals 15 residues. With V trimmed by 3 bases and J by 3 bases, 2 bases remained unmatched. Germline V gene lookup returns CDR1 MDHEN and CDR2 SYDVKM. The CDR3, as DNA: TGTGCCAGCAGTTTGGGGACAGGGGACTACAATGAGCAGTTCTTC. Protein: CASSLGTGDYNEQFF.